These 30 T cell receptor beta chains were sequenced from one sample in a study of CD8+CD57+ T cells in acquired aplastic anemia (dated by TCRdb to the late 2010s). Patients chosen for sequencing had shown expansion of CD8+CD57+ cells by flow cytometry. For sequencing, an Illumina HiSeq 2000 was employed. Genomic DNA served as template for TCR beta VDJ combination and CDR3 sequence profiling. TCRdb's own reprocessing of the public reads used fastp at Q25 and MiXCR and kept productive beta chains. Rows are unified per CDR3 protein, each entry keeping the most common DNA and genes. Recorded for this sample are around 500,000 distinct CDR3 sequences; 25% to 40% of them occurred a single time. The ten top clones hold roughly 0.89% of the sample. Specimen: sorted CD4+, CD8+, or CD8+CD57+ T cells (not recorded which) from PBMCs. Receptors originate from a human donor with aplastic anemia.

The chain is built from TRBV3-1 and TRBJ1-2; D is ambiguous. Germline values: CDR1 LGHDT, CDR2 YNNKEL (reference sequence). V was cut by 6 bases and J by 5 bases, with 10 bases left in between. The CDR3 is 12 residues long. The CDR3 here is CASRNGVYGYTF. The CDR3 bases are TGTGCCAGCAGGAACGGGGTTTATGGCTACACCTTC.

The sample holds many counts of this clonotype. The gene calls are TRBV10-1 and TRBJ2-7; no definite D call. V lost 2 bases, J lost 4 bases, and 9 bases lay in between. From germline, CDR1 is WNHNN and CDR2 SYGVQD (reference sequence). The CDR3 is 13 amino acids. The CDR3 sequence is CASSENYLYEQYF. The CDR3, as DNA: TGCGCCAGCAGTGAGAACTACCTATACGAGCAGTACTTC.

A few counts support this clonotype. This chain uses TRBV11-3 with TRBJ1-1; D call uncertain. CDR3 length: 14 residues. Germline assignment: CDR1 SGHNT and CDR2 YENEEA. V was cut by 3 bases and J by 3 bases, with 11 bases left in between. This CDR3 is CASSFEKWDTEAFF. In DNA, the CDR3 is TGTGCCAGCAGCTTCGAAAAGTGGGACACTGAAGCTTTCTTT.

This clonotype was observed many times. The CDR3 bases are TGTGCCAGCAGCTTAGGAGGCCAGCACTATGGCTACACCTTC. It codes for CASSLGGQHYGYTF. V and J are TRBV7-2 and TRBJ1-2; D unclear. This CDR3 spans 14 amino acids. CDR1 and CDR2 (germline): SGHTA, FQGNSA. Trimming left V 1 base short and J 3 bases short, with 9 bases between. The variable domain in full, with the rest retrieved from reference TRBV7-2 and TRBJ1-2, is GAGVSQSPSNKVTEKGKDVELRCDPISGHTALYWYRQSLGQGLEFLIYFQGNSAPDKSGLPSDRFSAERTGGSVSTLTIQRTQQEDSAVYLCASSLGGQHYGYTFGSGTRLTVV.

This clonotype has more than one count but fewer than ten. CDR3 residues: CASSYKGSYEQYF. CDR3 DNA sequence: TGTGCCAGCAGTTACAAGGGCTCCTACGAGCAGTACTTC. The rearrangement uses TRBV6-5 and TRBJ2-7; D uncertain. The germline V and J ends were trimmed by 2 bases and 0 bases, with 5 bases remaining between them. The CDR3 loop spans 13 amino acids. The V gene's germline CDR1 is MNHEY and CDR2 SVGAGI.

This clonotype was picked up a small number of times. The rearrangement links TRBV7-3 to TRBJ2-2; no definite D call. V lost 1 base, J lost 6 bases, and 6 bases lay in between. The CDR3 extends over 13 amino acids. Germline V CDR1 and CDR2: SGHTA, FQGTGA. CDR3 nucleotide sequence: TGTGCCAGCAGCTTAAATTTGGCCGGGGAGCTGTTTTTT. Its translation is CASSLNLAGELFF.

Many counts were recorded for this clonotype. CDR3 bases: TGTGCCAGCAGCGTAGAGATGCAAACCTCACCCCTCCACTTT. It yields the protein CASSVEMQTSPLHF. The chain is built from TRBV9 and TRBJ1-6, with D unresolved. The germline CDR1 and CDR2 sequences are SGDLS and YYNGEE. Deletions cut 0 bases from V and 10 bases from J, with 11 bases between. The length of the CDR3 is 14 residues. Variable domain in full (rest from reference TRBV9 and TRBJ1-6): DSGVTQTPKHLITATGQRVTLRCSPRSGDLSVYWYQQSLDQGLQFLIQYYNGEERAKGNILERFSAQQFPDLHSELNLSSLELGDSALYFCASSVEMQTSPLHFGNGTRLTVT.

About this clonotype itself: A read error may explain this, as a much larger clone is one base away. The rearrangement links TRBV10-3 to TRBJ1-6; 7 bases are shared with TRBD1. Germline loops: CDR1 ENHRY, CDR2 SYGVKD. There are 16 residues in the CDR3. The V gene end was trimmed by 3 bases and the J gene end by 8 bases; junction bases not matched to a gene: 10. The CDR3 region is CAISEAMTGTYSPLHF. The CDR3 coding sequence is TGTGCCATCAGTGAAGCCATGACAGGGACCTATTCACCCCTCCACTTT.

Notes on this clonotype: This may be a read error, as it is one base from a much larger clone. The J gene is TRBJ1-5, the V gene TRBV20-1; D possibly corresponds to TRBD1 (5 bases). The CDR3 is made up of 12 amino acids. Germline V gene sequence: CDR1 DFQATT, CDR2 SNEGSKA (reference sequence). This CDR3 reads CSAPSTDQLQHF. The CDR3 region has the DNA TGCAGTGCTCCATCGACAGATCAGCTCCAGCATTTT.

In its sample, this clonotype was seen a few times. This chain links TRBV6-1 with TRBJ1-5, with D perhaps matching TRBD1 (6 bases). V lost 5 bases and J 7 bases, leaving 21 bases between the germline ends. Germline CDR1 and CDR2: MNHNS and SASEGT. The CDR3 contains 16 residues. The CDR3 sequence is CASSPAGPRTDQPQHF. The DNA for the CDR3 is TGTGCCAGCAGTCCCGCCGGGCCTCGGACAGACCAGCCCCAGCATTTT.

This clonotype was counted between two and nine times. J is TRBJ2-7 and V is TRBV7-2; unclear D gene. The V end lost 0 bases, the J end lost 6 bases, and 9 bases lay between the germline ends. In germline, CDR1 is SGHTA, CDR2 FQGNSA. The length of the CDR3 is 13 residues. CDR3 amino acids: CASSLAAIGEQYF. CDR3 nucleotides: TGTGCCAGCAGCTTAGCGGCCATTGGCGAGCAGTACTTC.

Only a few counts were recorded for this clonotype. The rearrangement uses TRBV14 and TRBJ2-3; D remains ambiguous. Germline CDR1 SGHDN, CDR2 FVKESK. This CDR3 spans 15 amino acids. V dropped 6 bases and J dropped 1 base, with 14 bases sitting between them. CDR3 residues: CASSLLGSGTDTQYF. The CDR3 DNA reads TGTGCCAGCAGTTTACTCGGAAGTGGCACAGATACGCAGTATTTT.

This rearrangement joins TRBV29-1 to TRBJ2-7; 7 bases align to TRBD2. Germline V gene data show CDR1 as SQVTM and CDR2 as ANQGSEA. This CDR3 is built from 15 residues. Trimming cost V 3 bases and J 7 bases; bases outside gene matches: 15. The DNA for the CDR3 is TGCAGCGTTGATCAGAGCGGGGCGAACACCGGGGAGCAGTACTTC. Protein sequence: CSVDQSGANTGEQYF.

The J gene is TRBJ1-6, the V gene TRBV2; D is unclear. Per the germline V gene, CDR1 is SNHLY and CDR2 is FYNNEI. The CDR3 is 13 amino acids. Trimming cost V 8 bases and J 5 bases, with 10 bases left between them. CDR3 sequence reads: CASGRVNNSPLHF. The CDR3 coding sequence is TGTGCCAGCGGACGGGTCAATAATTCACCCCTCCACTTT.

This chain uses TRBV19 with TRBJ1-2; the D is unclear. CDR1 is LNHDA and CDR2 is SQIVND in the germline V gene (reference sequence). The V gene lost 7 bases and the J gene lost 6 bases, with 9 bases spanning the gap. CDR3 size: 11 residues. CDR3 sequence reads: CASTTNDGYTF. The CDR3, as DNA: TGTGCCAGTACCACCAACGATGGCTACACCTTC. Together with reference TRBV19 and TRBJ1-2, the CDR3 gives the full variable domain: DGGITQSPKYLFRKEGQNVTLSCEQNLNHDAMYWYRQDPGQGLRLIYYSQIVNDFQKGDIAEGYSVSREKKESFPLTVTSAQKNPTAFYLCASTTNDGYTFGSGTRLTVV.

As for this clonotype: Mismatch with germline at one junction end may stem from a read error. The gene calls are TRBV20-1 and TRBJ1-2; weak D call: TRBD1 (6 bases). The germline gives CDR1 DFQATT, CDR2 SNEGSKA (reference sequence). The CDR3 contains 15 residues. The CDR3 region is CSPRDRQAPSYGYTF. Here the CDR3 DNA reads TGCAGTCCTAGAGATCGACAGGCCCCAAGCTATGGCTACACCTTC.

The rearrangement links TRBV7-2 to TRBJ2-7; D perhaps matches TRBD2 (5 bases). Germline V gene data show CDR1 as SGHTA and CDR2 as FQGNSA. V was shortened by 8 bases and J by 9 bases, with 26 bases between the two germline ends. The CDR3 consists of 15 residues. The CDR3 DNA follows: TGTGCCAGCCGGCTAGGGCCAAGAGGGCGGGTATGGCAGTACTTC. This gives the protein CASRLGPRGRVWQYF.

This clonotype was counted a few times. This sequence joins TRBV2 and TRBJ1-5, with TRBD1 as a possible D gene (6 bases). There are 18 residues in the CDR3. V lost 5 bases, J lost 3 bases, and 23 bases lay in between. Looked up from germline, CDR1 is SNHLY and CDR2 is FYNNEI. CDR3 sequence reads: CASSPRGAGNRPNQPQHF. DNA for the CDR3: TGTGCCAGCAGTCCCCGGGGGGCGGGGAATAGACCCAATCAGCCCCAGCATTTT.

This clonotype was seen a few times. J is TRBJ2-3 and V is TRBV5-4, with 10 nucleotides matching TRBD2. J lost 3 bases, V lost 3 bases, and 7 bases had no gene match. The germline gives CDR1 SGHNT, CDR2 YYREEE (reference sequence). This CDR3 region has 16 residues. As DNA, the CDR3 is TGTGCCAGCAGCTCCCGGACTAGCGGAACTACAGATACGCAGTATTTT. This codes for CASSSRTSGTTDTQYF.

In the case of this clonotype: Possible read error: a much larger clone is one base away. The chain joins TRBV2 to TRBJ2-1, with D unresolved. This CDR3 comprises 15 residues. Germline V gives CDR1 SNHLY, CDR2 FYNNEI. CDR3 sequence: CASSTRLSSYNKQFF. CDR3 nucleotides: TGTGCCAGCTCGACGCGGCTGAGCTCCTACAATAAGCAGTTCTTC.

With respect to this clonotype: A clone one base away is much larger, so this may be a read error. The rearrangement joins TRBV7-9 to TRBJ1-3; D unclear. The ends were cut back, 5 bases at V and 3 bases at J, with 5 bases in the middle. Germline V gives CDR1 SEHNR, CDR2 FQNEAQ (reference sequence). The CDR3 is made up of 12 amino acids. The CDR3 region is CASSTIGNTIYF. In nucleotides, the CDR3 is TGTGCCAGCAGCACCATTGGAAACACCATATATTTT.

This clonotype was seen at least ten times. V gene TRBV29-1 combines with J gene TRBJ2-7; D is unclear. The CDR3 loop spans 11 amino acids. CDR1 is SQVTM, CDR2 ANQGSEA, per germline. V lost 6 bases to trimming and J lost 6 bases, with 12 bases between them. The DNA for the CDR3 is TGCAGCGTCGCCACGATTGGCGAGCAGTACTTC. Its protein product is CSVATIGEQYF.

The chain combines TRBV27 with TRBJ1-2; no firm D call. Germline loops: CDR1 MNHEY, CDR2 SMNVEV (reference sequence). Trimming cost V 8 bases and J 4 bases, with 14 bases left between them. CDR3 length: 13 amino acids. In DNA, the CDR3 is TGTGCCAGCCAGGCTGGACGGAGCTATGGCTACACCTTC. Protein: CASQAGRSYGYTF.

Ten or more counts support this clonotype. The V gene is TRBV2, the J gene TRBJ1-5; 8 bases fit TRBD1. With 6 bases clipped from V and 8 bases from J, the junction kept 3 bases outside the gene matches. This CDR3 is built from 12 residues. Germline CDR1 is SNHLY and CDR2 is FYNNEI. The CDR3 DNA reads TGTGCCAGCAGCTGGACAGGGAAGCCCCAGCATTTT. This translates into CASSWTGKPQHF.

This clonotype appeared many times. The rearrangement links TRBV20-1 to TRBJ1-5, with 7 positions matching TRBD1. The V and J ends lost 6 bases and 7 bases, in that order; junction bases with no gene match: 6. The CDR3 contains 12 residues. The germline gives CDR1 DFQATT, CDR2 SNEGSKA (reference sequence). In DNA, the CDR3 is TGCAGTGCGCGGACAGGCTGGCAGCCCCAGCATTTT. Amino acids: CSARTGWQPQHF.

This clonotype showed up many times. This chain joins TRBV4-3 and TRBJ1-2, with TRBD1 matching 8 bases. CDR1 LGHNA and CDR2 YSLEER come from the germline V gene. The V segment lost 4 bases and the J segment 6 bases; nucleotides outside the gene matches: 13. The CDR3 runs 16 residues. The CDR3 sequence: CASSPGQGGPQDGYTF. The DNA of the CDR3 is TGCGCCAGCAGCCCAGGACAGGGTGGGCCCCAGGATGGCTACACCTTC.

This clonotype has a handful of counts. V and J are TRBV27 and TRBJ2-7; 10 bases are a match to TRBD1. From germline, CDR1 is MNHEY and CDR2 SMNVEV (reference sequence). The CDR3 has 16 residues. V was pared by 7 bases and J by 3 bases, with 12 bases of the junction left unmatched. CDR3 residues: CASKQPGDRGVYEQYF. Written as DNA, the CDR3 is TGTGCCAGCAAGCAACCCGGGGACAGGGGTGTCTACGAGCAGTACTTC.

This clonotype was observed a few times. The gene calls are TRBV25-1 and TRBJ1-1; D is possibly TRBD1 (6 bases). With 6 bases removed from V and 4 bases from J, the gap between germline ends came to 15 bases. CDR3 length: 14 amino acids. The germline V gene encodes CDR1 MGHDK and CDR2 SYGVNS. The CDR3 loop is CASRLQGIPTEAFF. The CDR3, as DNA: TGTGCCAGCAGGCTACAGGGAATCCCCACTGAAGCTTTCTTT.

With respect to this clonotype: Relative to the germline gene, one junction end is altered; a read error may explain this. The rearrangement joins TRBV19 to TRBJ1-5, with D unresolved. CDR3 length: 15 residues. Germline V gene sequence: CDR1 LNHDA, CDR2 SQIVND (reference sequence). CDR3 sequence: CASSVDIYSNQPQHF. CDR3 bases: TGTGCCAGTAGTGTAGACATTTATAGCAATCAGCCCCAGCATTTT.

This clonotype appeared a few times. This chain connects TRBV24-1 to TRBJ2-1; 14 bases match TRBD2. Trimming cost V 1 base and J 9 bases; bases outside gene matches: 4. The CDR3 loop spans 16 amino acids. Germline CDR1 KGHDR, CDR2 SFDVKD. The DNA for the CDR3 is TGTGCCACCAGTGATTTTGGGACTAGCGGGAGAGGTGAGCAGTTCTTC. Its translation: CATSDFGTSGRGEQFF.